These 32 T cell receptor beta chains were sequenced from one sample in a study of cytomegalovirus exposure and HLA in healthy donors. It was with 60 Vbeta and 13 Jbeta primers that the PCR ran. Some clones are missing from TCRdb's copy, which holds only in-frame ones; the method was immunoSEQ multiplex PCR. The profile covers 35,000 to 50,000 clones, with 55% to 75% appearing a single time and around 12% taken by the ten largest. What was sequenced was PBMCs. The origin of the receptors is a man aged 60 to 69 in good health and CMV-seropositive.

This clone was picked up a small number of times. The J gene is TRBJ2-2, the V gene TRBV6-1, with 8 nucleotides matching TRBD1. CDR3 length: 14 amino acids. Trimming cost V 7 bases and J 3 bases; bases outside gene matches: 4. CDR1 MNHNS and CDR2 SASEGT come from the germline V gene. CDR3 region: CASKAQGDTGELFF. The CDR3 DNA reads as TGTGCCAGCAAGGCACAGGGGGACACCGGGGAGCTGTTTTTT.

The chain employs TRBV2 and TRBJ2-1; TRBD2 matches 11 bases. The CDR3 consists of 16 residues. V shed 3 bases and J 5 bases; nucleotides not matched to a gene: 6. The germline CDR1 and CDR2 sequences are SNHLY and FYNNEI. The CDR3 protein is CASSEPGLAEHNEQFF. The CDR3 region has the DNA TGTGCCAGCAGTGAGCCGGGACTAGCGGAGCACAATGAGCAGTTCTTC.

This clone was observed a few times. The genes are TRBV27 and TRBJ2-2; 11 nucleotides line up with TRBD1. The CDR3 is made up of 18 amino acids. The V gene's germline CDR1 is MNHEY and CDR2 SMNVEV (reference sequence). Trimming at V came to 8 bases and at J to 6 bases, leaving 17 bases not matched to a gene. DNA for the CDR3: TGTGCCAGCTCCCGCGGGACAGGGGGATTCTACGAGGCCGGGGAGCTGTTTTTT. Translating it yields CASSRGTGGFYEAGELFF.

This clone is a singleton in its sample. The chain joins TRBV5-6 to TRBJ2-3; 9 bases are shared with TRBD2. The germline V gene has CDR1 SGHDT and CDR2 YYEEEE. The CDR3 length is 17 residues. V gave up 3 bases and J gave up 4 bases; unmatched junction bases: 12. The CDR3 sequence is CASSSTLAGVAPDTQYF. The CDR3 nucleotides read TGTGCCAGCAGCTCCACGTTAGCGGGAGTGGCGCCAGATACGCAGTATTTT. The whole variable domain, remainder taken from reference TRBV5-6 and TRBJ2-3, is DAGVTQSPTHLIKTRGQQVTLRCSPKSGHDTVSWYQQALGQGPQFIFQYYEEEERQRGNFPDRFSGHQFPNYSSELNVNALLLGDSALYLCASSSTLAGVAPDTQYFGPGTRLTVL.

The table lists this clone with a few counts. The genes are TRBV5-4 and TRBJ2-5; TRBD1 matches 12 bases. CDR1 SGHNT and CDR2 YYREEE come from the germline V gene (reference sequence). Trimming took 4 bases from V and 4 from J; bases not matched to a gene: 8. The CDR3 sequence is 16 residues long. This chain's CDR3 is CASSLRDRGQLETQYF. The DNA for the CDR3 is TGTGCCAGCAGCCTCCGGGACAGGGGGCAATTAGAGACCCAGTACTTC.

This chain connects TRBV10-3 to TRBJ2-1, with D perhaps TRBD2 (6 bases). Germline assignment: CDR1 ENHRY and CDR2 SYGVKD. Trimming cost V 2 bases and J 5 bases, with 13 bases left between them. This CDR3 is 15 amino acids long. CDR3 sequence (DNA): TGTGCCATCAGTGAGCCGGGGACTTTTAACAATGAGCAGTTCTTC. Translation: CAISEPGTFNNEQFF.

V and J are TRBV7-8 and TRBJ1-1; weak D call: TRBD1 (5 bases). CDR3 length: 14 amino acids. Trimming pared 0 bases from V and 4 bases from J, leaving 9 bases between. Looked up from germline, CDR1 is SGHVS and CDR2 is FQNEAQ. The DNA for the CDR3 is TGTGCCAGCAGCTTAGCTGGGGGAGGCACTGAAGCTTTCTTT. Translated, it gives CASSLAGGGTEAFF.

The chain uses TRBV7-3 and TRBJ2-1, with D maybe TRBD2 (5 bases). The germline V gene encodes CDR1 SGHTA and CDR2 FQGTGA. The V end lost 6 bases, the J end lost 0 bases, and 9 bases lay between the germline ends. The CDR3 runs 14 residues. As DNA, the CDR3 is TGTGCCAGCAGTCCGGGGTTCTCCTACAATGAGCAGTTCTTC. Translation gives CASSPGFSYNEQFF.

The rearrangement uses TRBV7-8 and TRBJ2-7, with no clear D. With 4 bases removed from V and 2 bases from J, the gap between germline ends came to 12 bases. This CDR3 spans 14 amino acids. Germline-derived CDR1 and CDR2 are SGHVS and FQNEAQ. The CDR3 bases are TGTGCCAGCAGCTCCTTTACGGTTACCTACGAGCAGTACTTC. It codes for CASSSFTVTYEQYF.

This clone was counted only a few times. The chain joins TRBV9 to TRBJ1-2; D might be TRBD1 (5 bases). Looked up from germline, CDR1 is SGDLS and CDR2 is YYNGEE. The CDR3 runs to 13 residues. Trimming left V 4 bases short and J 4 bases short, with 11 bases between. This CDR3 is CASSTQGSYGYTF. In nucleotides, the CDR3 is TGTGCCAGCAGCACCCAGGGCAGCTATGGCTACACCTTC.

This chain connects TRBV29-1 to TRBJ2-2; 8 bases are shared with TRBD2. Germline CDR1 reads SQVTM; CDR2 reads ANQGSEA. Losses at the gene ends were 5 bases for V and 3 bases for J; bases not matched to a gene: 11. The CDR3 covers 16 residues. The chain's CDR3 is CSVILLAGSDTGELFF. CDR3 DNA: TGCAGCGTTATCCTTTTAGCGGGATCCGACACCGGGGAGCTGTTTTTT.

CDR3 in DNA: TGTGCCAGCAGCTTAATGTCGGATACGCAGTATTTT. Residues: CASSLMSDTQYF. V is TRBV7-6 and J is TRBJ2-3; D remains unclear. V was shortened by 2 bases and J by 6 bases, with 6 bases between the two germline ends. CDR3 length equals 12 residues. Per germline, CDR1 SGHVS and CDR2 FNYEAQ.

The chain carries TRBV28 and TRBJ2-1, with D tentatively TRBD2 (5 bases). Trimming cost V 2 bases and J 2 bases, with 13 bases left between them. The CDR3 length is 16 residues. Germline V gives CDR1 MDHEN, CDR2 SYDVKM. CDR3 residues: CASSLTVEGTYNEQFF. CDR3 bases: TGTGCCAGCAGTTTAACGGTAGAGGGTACCTACAATGAGCAGTTCTTC.

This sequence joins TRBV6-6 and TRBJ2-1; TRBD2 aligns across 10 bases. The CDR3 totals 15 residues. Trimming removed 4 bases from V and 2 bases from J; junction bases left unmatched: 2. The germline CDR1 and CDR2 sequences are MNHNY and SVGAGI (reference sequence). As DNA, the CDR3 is TGTGCCAGCAGTTTTCTAGCGGGAGCCTACAATGAGCAGTTCTTC. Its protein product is CASSFLAGAYNEQFF.

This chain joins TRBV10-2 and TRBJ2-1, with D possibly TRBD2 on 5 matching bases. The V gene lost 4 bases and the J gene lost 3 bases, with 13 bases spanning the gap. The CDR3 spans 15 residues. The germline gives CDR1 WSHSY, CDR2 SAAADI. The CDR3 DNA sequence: TGCGCCAGCAGTGGTTCTAGCCCCTTCTACAATGAGCAGTTCTTC. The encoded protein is CASSGSSPFYNEQFF.

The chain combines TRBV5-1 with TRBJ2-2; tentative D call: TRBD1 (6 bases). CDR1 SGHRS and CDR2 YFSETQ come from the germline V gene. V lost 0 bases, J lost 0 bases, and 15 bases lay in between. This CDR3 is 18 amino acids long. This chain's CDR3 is CASSLGGPGTSNTGELFF. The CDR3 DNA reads TGCGCCAGCAGCTTGGGGGGCCCCGGGACATCGAACACCGGGGAGCTGTTTTTT.

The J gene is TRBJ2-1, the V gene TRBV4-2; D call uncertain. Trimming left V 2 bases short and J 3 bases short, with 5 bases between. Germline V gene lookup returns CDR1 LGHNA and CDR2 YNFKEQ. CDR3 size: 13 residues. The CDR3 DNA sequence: TGTGCCAGCAGCCAACTAAACTACAATGAGCAGTTCTTC. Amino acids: CASSQLNYNEQFF.

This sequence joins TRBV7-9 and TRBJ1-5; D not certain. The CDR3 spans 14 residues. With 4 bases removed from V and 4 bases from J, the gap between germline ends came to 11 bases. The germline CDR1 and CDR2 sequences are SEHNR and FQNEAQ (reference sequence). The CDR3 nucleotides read TGTGCCAGCAGCTCCTCGGGGAGGAATCAGCCCCAGCATTTT. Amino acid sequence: CASSSSGRNQPQHF.

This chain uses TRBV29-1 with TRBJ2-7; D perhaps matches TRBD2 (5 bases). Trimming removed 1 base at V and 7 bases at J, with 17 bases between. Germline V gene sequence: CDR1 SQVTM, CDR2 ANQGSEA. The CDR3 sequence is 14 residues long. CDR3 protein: CSVEAGLGEGEQYF. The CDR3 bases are TGCAGCGTTGAAGCAGGCCTGGGAGAAGGGGAGCAGTACTTC.

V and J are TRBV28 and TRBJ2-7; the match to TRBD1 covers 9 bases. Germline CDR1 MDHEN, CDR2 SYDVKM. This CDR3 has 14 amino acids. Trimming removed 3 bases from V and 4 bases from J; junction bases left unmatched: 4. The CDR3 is CASSLDRGGYEQYF. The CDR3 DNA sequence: TGTGCCAGCAGTTTGGACAGGGGAGGTTACGAGCAGTACTTC.

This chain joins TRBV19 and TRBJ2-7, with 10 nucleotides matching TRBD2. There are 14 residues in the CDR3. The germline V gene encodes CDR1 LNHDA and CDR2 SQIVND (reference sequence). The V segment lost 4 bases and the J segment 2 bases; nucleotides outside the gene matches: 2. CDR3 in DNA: TGTGCCAGTAGTAGTCTAGCGGGAGCCTACGAGCAGTACTTC. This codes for CASSSLAGAYEQYF.

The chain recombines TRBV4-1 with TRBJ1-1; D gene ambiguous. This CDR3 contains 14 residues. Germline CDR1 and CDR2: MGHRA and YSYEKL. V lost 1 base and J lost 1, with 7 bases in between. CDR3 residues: CASSQGAKNTEAFF. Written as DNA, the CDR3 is TGCGCCAGCAGCCAAGGGGCCAAGAACACTGAAGCTTTCTTT.

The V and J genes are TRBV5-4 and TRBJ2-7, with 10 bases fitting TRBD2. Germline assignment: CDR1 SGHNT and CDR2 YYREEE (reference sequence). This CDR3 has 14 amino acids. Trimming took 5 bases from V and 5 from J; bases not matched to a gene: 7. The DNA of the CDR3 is TGTGCCAGCAGTTTTAGCGGGAGGCATAACGAGCAGTACTTC. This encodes CASSFSGRHNEQYF.

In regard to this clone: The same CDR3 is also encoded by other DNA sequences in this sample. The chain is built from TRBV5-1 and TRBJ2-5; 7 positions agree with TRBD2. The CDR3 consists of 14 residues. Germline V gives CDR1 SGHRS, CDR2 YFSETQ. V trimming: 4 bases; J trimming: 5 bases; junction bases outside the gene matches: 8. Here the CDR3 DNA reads TGCGCCAGCAGCAAAGGCGTGGGGGGGGAGACCCAGTACTTC. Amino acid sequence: CASSKGVGGETQYF.

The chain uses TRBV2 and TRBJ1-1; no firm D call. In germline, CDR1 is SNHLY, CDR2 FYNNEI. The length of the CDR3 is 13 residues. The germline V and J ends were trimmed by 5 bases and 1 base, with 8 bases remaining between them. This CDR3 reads CASSRSQNTEAFF. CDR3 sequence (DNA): TGTGCCAGCAGTCGGTCCCAGAACACTGAAGCTTTCTTT. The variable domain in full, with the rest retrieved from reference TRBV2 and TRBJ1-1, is EPEVTQTPSHQVTQMGQEVILRCVPISNHLYFYWYRQILGQKVEFLVSFYNNEISEKSEIFDDQFSVERPDGSNFTLKIRSTKLEDSAMYFCASSRSQNTEAFFGQGTRLTVV.

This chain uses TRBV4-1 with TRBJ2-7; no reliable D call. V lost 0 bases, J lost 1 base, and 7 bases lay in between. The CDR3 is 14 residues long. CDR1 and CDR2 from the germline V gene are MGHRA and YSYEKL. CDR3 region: CASSQDSVSYEQYF. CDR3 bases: TGCGCCAGCAGCCAAGACTCGGTATCCTACGAGCAGTACTTC.

The DNA for the CDR3 is TGCGCCAGCAACGCCAGGGGCAGCAGCTATGGCTACACCTTC. Encoded protein: CASNARGSSYGYTF. The V gene is TRBV4-3, the J gene TRBJ1-2; TRBD1 is a possible D gene (6 bases). There are 14 residues in the CDR3. Germline V gene lookup returns CDR1 LGHNA and CDR2 YSLEER. V gave up 7 bases and J gave up 4 bases, with 16 bases separating them.

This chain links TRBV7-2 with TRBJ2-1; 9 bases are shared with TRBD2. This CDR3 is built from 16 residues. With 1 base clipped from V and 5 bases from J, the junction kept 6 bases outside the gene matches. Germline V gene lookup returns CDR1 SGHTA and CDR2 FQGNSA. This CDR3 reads CASSLVQAGGHNEQFF. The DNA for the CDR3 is TGTGCCAGCAGCTTAGTTCAAGCGGGAGGCCACAATGAGCAGTTCTTC.

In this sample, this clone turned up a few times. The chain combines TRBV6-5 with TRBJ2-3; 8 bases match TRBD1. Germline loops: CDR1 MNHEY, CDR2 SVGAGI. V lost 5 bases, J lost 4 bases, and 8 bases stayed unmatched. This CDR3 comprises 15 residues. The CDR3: CASSHPTGASDTQYF. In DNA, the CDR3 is TGTGCCAGCAGTCACCCGACAGGGGCTTCAGATACGCAGTATTTT.

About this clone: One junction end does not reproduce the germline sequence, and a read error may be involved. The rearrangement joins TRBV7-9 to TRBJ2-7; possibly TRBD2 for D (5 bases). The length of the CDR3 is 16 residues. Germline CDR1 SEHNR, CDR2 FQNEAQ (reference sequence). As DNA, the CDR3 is TGTTCCAGCAGCTTAGTAGGTCTAGCCTCGACCTACGAGCAGTACTTC. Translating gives CSSSLVGLASTYEQYF.

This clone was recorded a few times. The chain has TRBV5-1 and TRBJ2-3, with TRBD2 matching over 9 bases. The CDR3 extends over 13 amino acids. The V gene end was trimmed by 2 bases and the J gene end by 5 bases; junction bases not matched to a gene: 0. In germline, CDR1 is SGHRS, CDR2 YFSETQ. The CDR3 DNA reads TGCGCCAGCAGCTTAGCGGGAGGAGATACGCAGTATTTT. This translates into CASSLAGGDTQYF.

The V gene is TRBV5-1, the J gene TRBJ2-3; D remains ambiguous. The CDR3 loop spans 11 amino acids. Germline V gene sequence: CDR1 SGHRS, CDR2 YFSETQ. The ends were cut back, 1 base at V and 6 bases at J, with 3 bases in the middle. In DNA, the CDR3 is TGCGCCAGCAGCTTGTCGGATACGCAGTATTTT. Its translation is CASSLSDTQYF.